Below, 27 T cell receptor beta chains from the same sample are listed, as sequenced in a study of control samples from healthy donors and cancer patients. Measured with immunoSEQ multiplex PCR; TCRdb has only the in-frame clones, and not every one. Among 100,000 to 150,000 clones listed, approximately 95% were seen once. Sample: blood. The receptors originated from a man aged 25 to 40 in good health.

The CDR3 protein is CASSSPGENTEAFF. Here the CDR3 DNA reads TGTGCCAGCAGCTCCCCCGGGGAGAACACTGAAGCTTTCTTT. The gene calls are TRBV28 and TRBJ1-1; no reliable D call. V lost 6 bases and J 1 base, leaving 12 bases between the germline ends. The CDR3 runs to 14 residues. Germline V gives CDR1 MDHEN, CDR2 SYDVKM.

The chain recombines TRBV2 with TRBJ1-6; 10 bases match TRBD1. This CDR3 has 13 residues. Trimming removed 6 bases from V and 7 bases from J; junction bases left unmatched: 0. Germline loops: CDR1 SNHLY, CDR2 FYNNEI. The CDR3 region has the DNA TGTGCCAGCAGGGGACAGGGGAATTCACCCCTCCACTTT. Protein product: CASRGQGNSPLHF.

This sequence joins TRBV6-1 and TRBJ2-2; TRBD1 matches 8 bases. V was clipped by 2 bases and J by 4 bases; unmatched bases: 3. CDR1 MNHNS and CDR2 SASEGT come from the germline V gene. The CDR3 covers 15 residues. CDR3 loop: CASSESTGGTGELFF. The CDR3 coding sequence is TGTGCCAGCAGTGAATCTACAGGGGGCACCGGGGAGCTGTTTTTT.

This chain joins TRBV24-1 and TRBJ2-1; D might be TRBD2 (5 bases). Germline CDR1 reads KGHDR; CDR2 reads SFDVKD. The CDR3 has 12 residues. Between the trimmed V and J ends, which lost 4 bases and 7 bases, there was a span of 7 bases. DNA for the CDR3: TGTGCCACCAGTGAAACGGGAAATGAGCAGTTCTTC. This codes for CATSETGNEQFF.

The chain joins TRBV19 to TRBJ2-3; maybe TRBD2 (6 bases). The CDR3 is made up of 14 amino acids. CDR1 and CDR2 from the germline V gene are LNHDA and SQIVND (reference sequence). Trimming took off 6 bases at V and 4 bases at J, with 14 bases between the two ends. The CDR3 DNA sequence: TGTGCCAGTAGATCCGGGGGATCGTCAGATACGCAGTATTTT. Translated: CASRSGGSSDTQYF.

This chain uses TRBV7-8 with TRBJ2-7; D is uncertain. The CDR3 has 13 residues. Trimming left V 5 bases short and J 1 base short, with 9 bases between. Germline assignment: CDR1 SGHVS and CDR2 FQNEAQ. CDR3 nucleotide sequence: TGTGCCAGCAGCCCAGGATTTTCCTACGAGCAGTACTTC. Translation: CASSPGFSYEQYF.

This chain connects TRBV5-1 to TRBJ2-1; no definite D call. V was pared by 0 bases and J by 3 bases, with 10 bases between. This CDR3 has 15 residues. Germline loops: CDR1 SGHRS, CDR2 YFSETQ. The CDR3 protein is CASSLEGSGYNEQFF. The CDR3 nucleotides are TGCGCCAGCAGCTTGGAAGGGTCCGGCTACAATGAGCAGTTCTTC.

The CDR3 loop reads CASSPRTGNQPQHF. In DNA form, the CDR3 reads TGTGCCAGCAGCCCCCGGACAGGCAATCAGCCCCAGCATTTT. The chain has TRBV7-2 and TRBJ1-5; tentative D call: TRBD1 (6 bases). Trimming pared 5 bases from V and 2 bases from J, leaving 10 bases between. Germline V lookup: CDR1 SGHTA, CDR2 FQGNSA. CDR3 length equals 14 residues. Complete variable domain (other parts from reference TRBV7-2 and TRBJ1-5): GAGVSQSPSNKVTEKGKDVELRCDPISGHTALYWYRQSLGQGLEFLIYFQGNSAPDKSGLPSDRFSAERTGGSVSTLTIQRTQQEDSAVYLCASSPRTGNQPQHFGDGTRLSIL.

This clone came up a few times. The chain recombines TRBV10-2 with TRBJ2-7; 12 bases map to TRBD2. Trimming cost V 9 bases and J 2 bases; bases outside gene matches: 2. Germline V lookup: CDR1 WSHSY, CDR2 SAAADI. The CDR3 runs 13 residues. CDR3 DNA: TGCGCCAGTACTAGCGGGGGGCCCTACGAGCAGTACTTC. It translates to CASTSGGPYEQYF.

The rearrangement uses TRBV6-5 and TRBJ2-1; 10 nucleotides align to TRBD2. The CDR3 loop spans 14 amino acids. V lost 10 bases and J lost 6; bases outside the gene matches: 9. Looked up from germline, CDR1 is MNHEY and CDR2 is SVGAGI. CDR3 residues: CATEERGGSNEQFF. CDR3 in DNA: TGTGCCACAGAAGAGCGGGGGGGCTCCAATGAGCAGTTCTTC.

This chain joins TRBV3-1 (or the pseudogene TRBV3-2) and TRBJ2-7; D uncertain. The germline V gene has CDR1 LGHDT and CDR2 YNNKEL (reference sequence). Trimming pared 0 bases from V and 4 bases from J, leaving 7 bases between. This CDR3 is 13 amino acids long. CDR3 loop: CASSQDGLYEQYF. In DNA form, the CDR3 reads TGTGCCAGCAGCCAAGACGGGCTGTACGAGCAGTACTTC.

This clone was detected once. V is TRBV11-1 and J is TRBJ1-2; D gene unclear. The germline CDR1 and CDR2 sequences are SGHAT and FQDESV (reference sequence). The germline V and J ends were trimmed by 2 bases and 3 bases, with 13 bases remaining between them. The CDR3 is 15 residues long. For the CDR3, the DNA is TGTGCCAGCAGCTTAACCCGGGCTTCTTACTATGGCTACACCTTC. This encodes CASSLTRASYYGYTF.

The J gene is TRBJ1-1, the V gene TRBV18; no definite D call. Germline CDR1 reads KGHSH; CDR2 reads LQKENI. CDR3 length: 13 residues. The V end lost 3 bases, the J end lost 1 base, and 6 bases lay between the germline ends. CDR3 loop: CASSPDGNTEAFF. Written as DNA, the CDR3 is TGTGCCAGCTCACCGGACGGGAACACTGAAGCTTTCTTT.

The chain is built from TRBV9 and TRBJ2-2, with 8 positions matching TRBD1. In germline, CDR1 is SGDLS, CDR2 YYNGEE. Losses at the gene ends were 3 bases for V and 0 bases for J; bases not matched to a gene: 4. The CDR3 spans 16 residues. The CDR3 reads CASSDRGASNTGELFF. The CDR3 DNA sequence: TGTGCCAGCAGCGACAGGGGGGCCTCGAACACCGGGGAGCTGTTTTTT.

The chain is built from TRBV5-5 and TRBJ1-5; a possible D gene is TRBD1 (5 bases). Germline lookup yields CDR1 SGHKS and CDR2 YYEKEE (reference sequence). The V and J ends lost 3 bases and 7 bases respectively, with 17 bases between them. The CDR3 contains 15 residues. CDR3 sequence: CASSWDAYSGQPQHF. DNA for the CDR3: TGTGCCAGCAGCTGGGACGCCTATAGCGGGCAGCCCCAGCATTTT. Full variable domain (rest looked up from reference TRBV5-5 and TRBJ1-5): DAGVTQSPTHLIKTRGQQVTLRCSPISGHKSVSWYQQVLGQGPQFIFQYYEKEERGRGNFPDRFSARQFPNYSSELNVNALLLGDSALYLCASSWDAYSGQPQHFGDGTRLSIL.

The chain carries TRBV10-1 and TRBJ1-1; D might be TRBD1 (5 bases). Germline lookup yields CDR1 WNHNN and CDR2 SYGVQD (reference sequence). With 6 bases removed from V and 0 bases from J, the gap between germline ends came to 8 bases. The CDR3 has 13 residues. The CDR3 DNA reads as TGCGCCAGCAGATTAGGGGTGAACACTGAAGCTTTCTTT. This sequence encodes CASRLGVNTEAFF.

The chain is built from TRBV7-9 and TRBJ2-3; D is unresolved. This CDR3 spans 16 amino acids. Trimming took off 5 bases at V and 1 base at J, with 16 bases between the two ends. The germline CDR1 and CDR2 sequences are SEHNR and FQNEAQ (reference sequence). The chain's CDR3 is CASSTPPGYGTDTQYF. The CDR3 DNA reads as TGTGCCAGCAGCACTCCCCCCGGGTACGGCACAGATACGCAGTATTTT.

V is TRBV5-8 and J is TRBJ1-1, with D unresolved. CDR3 length: 15 residues. V was shortened by 3 bases and J by 0 bases, with 12 bases between the two germline ends. CDR1 is SGHTS and CDR2 is YDEGEE in the germline V gene. The CDR3 loop is CASSSRVGMNTEAFF. CDR3 sequence (DNA): TGTGCCAGCAGCTCCCGAGTGGGCATGAACACTGAAGCTTTCTTT.

V gene TRBV3-1 (or the pseudogene TRBV3-2) combines with J gene TRBJ1-1; perhaps TRBD1 as D (6 bases). Germline values: CDR1 LGHDT, CDR2 YNNKEL (reference sequence). The CDR3 is 15 amino acids. V lost 2 bases and J 1 base, leaving 11 bases between the germline ends. In nucleotides, the CDR3 is TGTGCCAGCAGCCAATACGGACAGAGGAACACTGAAGCTTTCTTT. This sequence encodes CASSQYGQRNTEAFF.

This chain uses TRBV5-1 with TRBJ2-1, with 7 positions matching TRBD1. V lost 0 bases, J lost 3 bases, and 3 bases stayed unmatched. Germline-derived CDR1 and CDR2 are SGHRS and YFSETQ. This CDR3 has 15 residues. The CDR3 region has the DNA TGCGCCAGCAGCTTGGGAAACAGGGGCTACAATGAGCAGTTCTTC. Its protein is CASSLGNRGYNEQFF.

This chain joins TRBV11-2 and TRBJ1-3; the D is unclear. Trimming removed 8 bases from V and 0 bases from J, with 11 bases in between. This CDR3 is built from 14 residues. Germline lookup yields CDR1 SGHAT and CDR2 FQNNGV. In DNA, the CDR3 is TGTGCCAGCCTAACGCCGAACTCTGGAAACACCATATATTTT. Translating it yields CASLTPNSGNTIYF.

The genes are TRBV19 and TRBJ2-1; 12 nucleotides align to TRBD2. V shed 3 bases, J shed 9 bases, and the junction held 6 bases outside the gene matches. CDR3 length equals 15 residues. Germline V gene lookup returns CDR1 LNHDA and CDR2 SQIVND (reference sequence). CDR3 amino acids: CASSIASGGAVEQFF. CDR3 sequence (DNA): TGTGCCAGTAGTATTGCTAGCGGGGGGGCCGTTGAGCAGTTCTTC.

The chain couples TRBV6-6 to TRBJ1-1; D may be TRBD1 (5 bases). V was shortened by 7 bases and J by 4 bases, with 16 bases between the two germline ends. The CDR3 is made up of 14 amino acids. Per germline, CDR1 MNHNY and CDR2 SVGAGI (reference sequence). The CDR3 coding sequence is TGTGCCAGCACCAAGGCAGGGCCGCCCACTGAAGCTTTCTTT. This sequence encodes CASTKAGPPTEAFF.

The chain has TRBV4-1 and TRBJ2-7; TRBD2 might be the D (6 bases). The CDR3 sequence is 14 residues long. Per germline, CDR1 MGHRA and CDR2 YSYEKL. V gave up 4 bases and J gave up 0 bases, with 10 bases separating them. The CDR3 loop is CASSRGGSSYEQYF. The CDR3 DNA reads TGCGCCAGCAGCCGTGGGGGGAGCTCCTACGAGCAGTACTTC.

The rearrangement uses TRBV6-5 and TRBJ2-2; D uncertain. Trimming pared 1 base from V and 4 bases from J, leaving 7 bases between. Germline V gives CDR1 MNHEY, CDR2 SVGAGI. CDR3 length: 14 amino acids. The CDR3 here is CASSYYSSTGELFF. The CDR3 DNA reads as TGTGCCAGCAGTTACTATTCAAGCACCGGGGAGCTGTTTTTT.

The gene calls are TRBV4-3 and TRBJ1-4; possible D gene TRBD1, 6 bases. This CDR3 is 15 amino acids long. V lost 1 base to trimming and J lost 8 bases, with 14 bases between them. Germline assignment: CDR1 LGHNA and CDR2 YSLEER. CDR3 loop: CASSQGVGQGEKLFF. The CDR3 nucleotides are TGCGCCAGCAGCCAAGGGGTCGGGCAGGGGGAAAAACTGTTTTTT.

In DNA form, the CDR3 reads TGTGCCAGCAACCCCAGGGGGTACACCGGGGAGCTGTTTTTT. Protein product: CASNPRGYTGELFF. The rearrangement uses TRBV2 and TRBJ2-2; TRBD1 matches at 7 bases. The CDR3 runs to 14 residues. J was trimmed by 3 bases and V by 7 bases; bases with no gene match: 5. CDR1 is SNHLY and CDR2 is FYNNEI in the germline V gene.